This T cell receptor beta chain was profiled in a study of Graves' ophthalmopathy and Graves' hyperthyroidism. For repertoire sequencing, the TCR beta CDR3 regions were amplified from RNA transcripts. Following a first-round RT-PCR that used HTBI primers, a second-round multiplex PCR was carried out. TCRdb re-called the multiplex PCR reads with MiXCR, one entry per CDR3 protein. The sample has 620,000 or so distinct CDR3 sequences; about 20% are singletons. This clonotype was detected ten times or more. CDR1 SGHAT and CDR2 FQNNGV come from the germline V gene. This CDR3 has 15 residues. V was trimmed by 4 bases and J by 5 bases, leaving 17 bases between them.

This chain links TRBV11-2 with TRBJ2-5, with D perhaps matching TRBD2 (6 bases). Sequenced material: peripheral blood. The sequence came from a woman younger than 35 with stable Graves' hyperthyroidism. Some clones in this sample may be carry-over from other donors' samples. This CDR3 is CASSSAPGERETQYF. The CDR3 DNA is TGTGCCAGCAGCTCCGCGCCGGGGGAACGGGAGACCCAGTACTTC.